Each of the 26 T cell receptor beta chains below was sequenced from the same sample in a study of blood T cell repertoires in COVID-19. Produced via immunoSEQ multiplex PCR; TCRdb's table is partial and in-frame only. The sample records about 74,000 clones, approximately 88% being singletons. The sequenced sample was peripheral blood. The source of these receptors is a woman aged 80 or over with acute or convalescent COVID-19.

This clone was seen only once. The chain links TRBV9 to TRBJ1-1; tentative D call: TRBD1 (5 bases). Germline CDR1 SGDLS, CDR2 YYNGEE. The V end lost 3 bases, the J end lost 5 bases, and 8 bases lay between the germline ends. This CDR3 has 12 residues. The CDR3 is CASSAQGTEAFF. The CDR3 nucleotides read TGTGCCAGCAGCGCTCAGGGAACTGAAGCTTTCTTT.

V is TRBV18 and J is TRBJ2-2; 7 bases are shared with TRBD2. The trim removed 2 bases at V and 1 base at J, leaving 4 bases unmatched. The CDR3 has 16 amino acids. CDR1 is KGHSH, CDR2 LQKENI, per germline. The CDR3 reads CASSPRGGGNTGELFF. The CDR3 DNA reads TGTGCCAGCTCACCAAGAGGCGGGGGGAACACCGGGGAGCTGTTTTTT. Drawing the rest from reference TRBV18 and TRBJ2-2, the complete variable domain is NAGVMQNPRHLVRRRGQEARLRCSPMKGHSHVYWYRQLPEEGLKFMVYLQKENIIDESGMPKERFSAEFPKEGPSILRIQQVVRGDSAAYFCASSPRGGGNTGELFFGEGSRLTVL.

This clone was seen only once. The gene calls are TRBV9 and TRBJ2-2; 7 nucleotides match TRBD1. This CDR3 region has 15 residues. Trimming cost V 2 bases and J 0 bases; bases outside gene matches: 1. CDR1 and CDR2 (germline): SGDLS, YYNGEE. CDR3: CASSVGTANTGELFF. The CDR3 DNA is TGTGCCAGCAGCGTCGGGACAGCGAACACCGGGGAGCTGTTTTTT.

The rearrangement uses TRBV6-2 or TRBV6-3 and TRBJ2-3; 10 positions match TRBD2. This CDR3 region has 18 residues. Per the germline V gene, CDR1 is MNHEY and CDR2 is SVGEGT. The junction had 11 bases not matched to a gene; V was cut back by 0 bases and J by 5 bases. The CDR3 is CASSYSSGGPPLGDTQYF. In DNA, the CDR3 is TGTGCCAGCAGTTACTCTAGCGGGGGGCCACCCCTGGGAGATACGCAGTATTTT.

The V call is TRBV27, the J call TRBJ2-7; 7 bases match TRBD1. The CDR3 extends over 13 amino acids. Germline V lookup: CDR1 MNHEY, CDR2 SMNVEV (reference sequence). Trimming cost V 2 bases and J 6 bases; bases outside gene matches: 4. As DNA, the CDR3 is TGTGCCAGCAGTTTAGACAGGGCAGGCGAGCAGTACTTC. Protein sequence: CASSLDRAGEQYF.

The chain joins TRBV19 to TRBJ2-3, with 9 bases identical to TRBD2. The ends lost 4 bases at V and 1 base at J; junction bases unmatched: 6. The CDR3 is 16 residues long. Germline lookup yields CDR1 LNHDA and CDR2 SQIVND (reference sequence). The CDR3 region is CASSRVAGVGTDTQYF. The CDR3 DNA follows: TGTGCCAGTAGTAGGGTAGCGGGAGTGGGCACAGATACGCAGTATTTT.

The chain combines TRBV5-6 with TRBJ1-2; D possibly corresponds to TRBD1 (6 bases). This CDR3 contains 12 residues. Looked up from germline, CDR1 is SGHDT and CDR2 is YYEEEE. Trimming stripped 4 bases from V and 9 bases from J, with 13 bases between. The CDR3 protein is CASSEQGLRYTF. CDR3 sequence (DNA): TGTGCCAGCAGCGAACAGGGTCTGCGCTACACCTTC.

The chain couples TRBV14 to TRBJ2-3; no reliable D call. Trimming left V 1 base short and J 2 bases short, with 10 bases between. The germline V gene encodes CDR1 SGHDN and CDR2 FVKESK. CDR3 length equals 15 residues. The CDR3 DNA reads as TGTGCCAGCAGCCAAGGCCCGGTGAACACAGATACGCAGTATTTT. This codes for CASSQGPVNTDTQYF.

The chain joins TRBV7-2 to TRBJ1-5; D is perhaps TRBD1 (5 bases). The CDR3 sequence is 14 residues long. The germline V gene has CDR1 SGHTA and CDR2 FQGNSA. Trimming cost V 4 bases and J 6 bases, with 13 bases left between them. CDR3 nucleotide sequence: TGTGCCAGCAGCTGGGACTCCGGGCGTCAGCCCCAGCATTTT. Translation gives CASSWDSGRQPQHF.

The chain recombines TRBV6-5 with TRBJ2-7; 10 positions match TRBD1. The length of the CDR3 is 14 residues. Germline lookup yields CDR1 MNHEY and CDR2 SVGAGI. The ends lost 6 bases at V and 4 bases at J; junction bases unmatched: 6. This chain's CDR3 is CASRDPGQGYEQYF. As DNA, the CDR3 is TGTGCCAGCAGGGACCCGGGACAGGGGTACGAGCAGTACTTC.

This chain joins TRBV9 and TRBJ1-2; the D is unclear. V dropped 3 bases and J dropped 1 base, with 7 bases sitting between them. The length of the CDR3 is 13 residues. Germline V CDR1 and CDR2: SGDLS, YYNGEE. CDR3 residues: CASSGAINYGYTF. CDR3 sequence (DNA): TGTGCCAGCAGCGGAGCTATTAACTATGGCTACACCTTC.

The genes are TRBV29-1 and TRBJ1-1, with 8 bases identical to TRBD1. Germline V gene sequence: CDR1 SQVTM, CDR2 ANQGSEA. Trimming removed 7 bases from V and 5 bases from J; junction bases left unmatched: 3. The CDR3 loop spans 11 amino acids. In DNA form, the CDR3 reads TGCAGCGCCCGACAGGGGACTGAAGCTTTCTTT. Translation: CSARQGTEAFF.

The gene calls are TRBV7-2 and TRBJ1-3; D is unresolved. V lost 2 bases and J lost 0, with 11 bases in between. The CDR3 has 16 amino acids. Germline V CDR1 and CDR2: SGHTA, FQGNSA. CDR3 protein: CASSLFPEHSGNTIYF. CDR3 nucleotide sequence: TGTGCCAGCAGCTTATTTCCGGAGCACTCTGGAAACACCATATATTTT.

The V gene is TRBV2, the J gene TRBJ1-2, with 9 bases aligning to TRBD1. The CDR3 is 14 residues long. Germline V gene sequence: CDR1 SNHLY, CDR2 FYNNEI. The junction had 7 bases not matched to a gene; V was cut back by 6 bases and J by 5 bases. CDR3 in DNA: TGTGCCAGCAGCCAACAGGGGGCGACTTATGGCTACACCTTC. Residues: CASSQQGATYGYTF.

The CDR3: CASSLTRGISGNTIYF. CDR3 DNA: TGTGCCAGCTCACTAACGAGGGGGATCTCTGGAAACACCATATATTTT. The V call is TRBV18, the J call TRBJ1-3; perhaps TRBD1 as D (6 bases). Germline CDR1 is KGHSH and CDR2 is LQKENI. The CDR3 length is 16 residues. The ends were cut back, 4 bases at V and 0 bases at J, with 13 bases in the middle.

A few counts support this clone. The CDR3 sequence is CASSPPGQLQETQYF. Written as DNA, the CDR3 is TGTGCCAGCAGCCCTCCGGGACAGCTTCAAGAGACCCAGTACTTC. The chain combines TRBV5-6 with TRBJ2-5; TRBD1 matches at 7 bases. V lost 4 bases to trimming and J lost 2 bases; unmatched junction nucleotides: 8. This CDR3 has 15 residues. Germline lookup yields CDR1 SGHDT and CDR2 YYEEEE.

The chain links TRBV7-3 to TRBJ1-2; 12 bases match TRBD1. V shed 6 bases and J 8 bases; nucleotides not matched to a gene: 7. CDR3 length: 14 residues. Germline loops: CDR1 SGHTA, CDR2 FQGTGA. The CDR3 here is CASSPGQGARGYTF. The CDR3 DNA reads TGTGCCAGCAGTCCGGGACAGGGGGCGCGCGGCTACACCTTC.

V gene TRBV9 combines with J gene TRBJ1-1; D call uncertain. Looked up from germline, CDR1 is SGDLS and CDR2 is YYNGEE. Trimming left V 4 bases short and J 4 bases short, with 14 bases between. This CDR3 comprises 14 residues. Here the CDR3 reads CASSPGRRGTEAFF. The CDR3 DNA reads TGTGCCAGCAGCCCGGGCCGCCGGGGCACTGAAGCTTTCTTT. The whole variable domain, remainder taken from reference TRBV9 and TRBJ1-1, is DSGVTQTPKHLITATGQRVTLRCSPRSGDLSVYWYQQSLDQGLQFLIQYYNGEERAKGNILERFSAQQFPDLHSELNLSSLELGDSALYFCASSPGRRGTEAFFGQGTRLTVV.

The V gene is TRBV6-5, the J gene TRBJ1-1, with 8 bases that match TRBD1. CDR1 and CDR2 (germline): MNHEY, SVGAGI. With 7 bases clipped from V and 2 bases from J, the junction kept 9 bases outside the gene matches. The CDR3 runs 15 residues. CDR3 nucleotide sequence: TGTGCCAGCAAGTGGGGGGGACAGGCTAACACTGAAGCTTTCTTT. Translated: CASKWGGQANTEAFF.

This clone has just one count. V usage is TRBV29-1 and J usage is TRBJ2-1, with 11 positions matching TRBD2. V gave up 4 bases and J gave up 5 bases; unmatched junction bases: 13. The CDR3 length is 17 residues. Germline lookup yields CDR1 SQVTM and CDR2 ANQGSEA. As DNA, the CDR3 is TGCAGCGTTGGGGGTGGCGGGACTAGCGGAGCTAACAATGAGCAGTTCTTC. Amino acid sequence: CSVGGGGTSGANNEQFF.

Here the CDR3 DNA reads TGCGCCAGCAGCCCGTTGGCCTGGGCGGGAAGCTACGAGCAGTACTTC. Protein: CASSPLAWAGSYEQYF. V usage is TRBV5-1 and J usage is TRBJ2-7, with D possibly being TRBD2 (6 bases). Per germline, CDR1 SGHRS and CDR2 YFSETQ. Trimming cost V 4 bases and J 3 bases, with 20 bases left between them. The CDR3 loop spans 16 amino acids.

V and J are TRBV2 and TRBJ2-7; TRBD2 might be the D (5 bases). The CDR3 runs 12 residues. In germline, CDR1 is SNHLY, CDR2 FYNNEI. The V and J ends lost 10 bases and 5 bases respectively, with 15 bases between them. This CDR3 reads CATSRPGNEQYF. The DNA for the CDR3 is TGTGCCACCTCGCGACCGGGGAACGAGCAGTACTTC.

A single count supports this clone. The rearrangement joins TRBV9 to TRBJ2-1; D is possibly TRBD1 (5 bases). Germline CDR1 is SGDLS and CDR2 is YYNGEE. The CDR3 is 14 residues long. The V end lost 0 bases, the J end lost 8 bases, and 12 bases lay between the germline ends. The CDR3 loop is CASSVVPGSDEQFF. CDR3 coding DNA: TGTGCCAGCAGCGTAGTCCCAGGGTCGGATGAGCAGTTCTTC.

The V and J genes are TRBV7-2 and TRBJ2-7; D is possibly TRBD1 (6 bases). The CDR3 spans 13 residues. The germline gives CDR1 SGHTA, CDR2 FQGNSA. The V and J ends lost 2 bases and 7 bases respectively, with 12 bases between them. The CDR3 nucleotides read TGTGCCAGCAGCTTAACAGGGATGGGGGAGCAGTACTTC. This codes for CASSLTGMGEQYF. The variable domain in full, with the rest retrieved from reference TRBV7-2 and TRBJ2-7, is GAGVSQSPSNKVTEKGKDVELRCDPISGHTALYWYRQSLGQGLEFLIYFQGNSAPDKSGLPSDRFSAERTGGSVSTLTIQRTQQEDSAVYLCASSLTGMGEQYFGPGTRLTVT.

The rearrangement links TRBV7-2 to TRBJ2-1, with 9 bases lining up with TRBD1. The length of the CDR3 is 15 residues. In germline, CDR1 is SGHTA, CDR2 FQGNSA. With 1 base clipped from V and 6 bases from J, the junction kept 4 bases outside the gene matches. CDR3 sequence (DNA): TGTGCCAGCAGCTTAGTCGGGGACAGGGCCAATGAGCAGTTCTTC. This encodes CASSLVGDRANEQFF.

The chain is built from TRBV18 and TRBJ1-2, with D perhaps TRBD1 (5 bases). V lost 3 bases and J 3 bases, leaving 8 bases between the germline ends. From germline, CDR1 is KGHSH and CDR2 LQKENI. CDR3 length: 13 residues. The CDR3 is CASSPEGDYGYTF. The CDR3 DNA reads as TGTGCCAGCTCACCTGAAGGGGACTATGGCTACACCTTC.